The entry that follows covers one T cell receptor beta chain sequence. The antigen remains unidentified. cDNA reverse transcribed from extracted RNA served as the sequencing template. The table came from immunoSEQ multiplex PCR; TCRdb's copy has only in-frame clones and leaves some out. The profile shows 150,000 to 200,000 clones, 50% to 75% of them singletons. The record originates from a study of CD8+ T cells in alopecia areata. Across the study: For 6 to 18 months, tofacitinib was taken, and 6 months off drug followed. Regarding the study as a whole: It was less clear whether patients shared TCRs than it was in mice, possibly because of HLA.

The CDR3 length is 10 residues. Germline CDR1 and CDR2: SQVTM and ANQGSEA. V was shortened by 5 bases and J by 7 bases, with 5 bases between the two germline ends. Samples from alopecia areata patients were lesional scalp punch biopsies and peripheral blood. The source is a human donor with alopecia areata. This specimen was CD4+ T cells sorted from blood, taken at week 0. This chain connects TRBV29-1 to TRBJ2-2; D gene uncertain. DNA for the CDR3: TGCAGCGTTTGGGGCGGGGAGCTGTTTTTT. Protein: CSVWGGELFF.